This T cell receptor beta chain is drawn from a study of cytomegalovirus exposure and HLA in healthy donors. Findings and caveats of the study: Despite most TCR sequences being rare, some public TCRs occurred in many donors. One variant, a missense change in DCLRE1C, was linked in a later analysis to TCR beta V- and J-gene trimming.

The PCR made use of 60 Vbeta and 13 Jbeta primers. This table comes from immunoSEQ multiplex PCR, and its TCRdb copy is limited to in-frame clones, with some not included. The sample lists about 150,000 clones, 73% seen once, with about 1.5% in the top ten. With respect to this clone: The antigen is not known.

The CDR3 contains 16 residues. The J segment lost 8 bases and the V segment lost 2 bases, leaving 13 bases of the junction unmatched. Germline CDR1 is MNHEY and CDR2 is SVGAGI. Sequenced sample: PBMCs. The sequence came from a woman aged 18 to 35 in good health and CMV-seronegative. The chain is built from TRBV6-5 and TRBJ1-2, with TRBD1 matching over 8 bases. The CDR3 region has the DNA TGTGCCAGCAGTTACAGGATCTCCCAGGGGGCTAGGGGCTACACCTTC. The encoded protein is CASSYRISQGARGYTF.